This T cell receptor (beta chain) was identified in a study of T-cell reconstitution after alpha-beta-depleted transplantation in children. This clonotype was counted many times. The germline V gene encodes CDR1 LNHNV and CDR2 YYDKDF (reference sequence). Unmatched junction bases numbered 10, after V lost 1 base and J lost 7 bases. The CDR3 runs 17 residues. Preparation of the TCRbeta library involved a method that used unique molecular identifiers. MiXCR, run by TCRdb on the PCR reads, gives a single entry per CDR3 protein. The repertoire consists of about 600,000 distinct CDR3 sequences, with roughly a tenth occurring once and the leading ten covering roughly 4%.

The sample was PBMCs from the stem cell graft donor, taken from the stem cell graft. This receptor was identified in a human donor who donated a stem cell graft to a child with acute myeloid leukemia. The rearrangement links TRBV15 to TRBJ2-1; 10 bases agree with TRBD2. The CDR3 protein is CATSRVALAGILNEQFF. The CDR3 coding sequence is TGTGCCACCAGCAGAGTTGCACTAGCGGGAATTTTAAATGAGCAGTTCTTC.